This T cell receptor (beta chain) was recovered during a study of blood T cells in healthy people across ages. Overall study: About one barcoded beta molecule per two T cells was the capture yield of template switching. Whole-study results and caveats: Donors of long life had a larger count of naive CD4+ cells and greater diversity than aged donors. Roughly linear declines in TCR beta diversity per million T cells occurred with age.

The second PCR ran roughly 6 to 11 cycles with a sample-barcoded 5' primer and J-beta primers. TCRdb reanalysed the 5' RACE reads using MiXCR and keeps one entry per CDR3 protein. The table lists around 970,000 distinct CDR3 sequences, roughly 51% of them singletons. As to this clonotype: Its antigen is unidentified.

Collection of 8.5 to 10 milliliters of peripheral blood was performed for each donor. CDR1 and CDR2 from the germline V gene are LGHNA and YSLEER. V lost 8 bases to trimming and J lost 5 bases; unmatched junction nucleotides: 15. The CDR3 totals 15 residues. The sequence came from an older woman in good health. This rearrangement joins TRBV4-3 to TRBJ2-7, with TRBD2 identical over 7 bases. Sample: blood. The CDR3 loop reads CASGLGSGISDEQYF. CDR3 sequence (DNA): TGCGCCAGCGGCCTAGGGAGCGGGATAAGTGACGAGCAGTACTTC.